This T cell receptor (beta chain) was profiled in a study of neurological immune-mediated disorders. This clonotype was counted ten times or more. Its target is not known. TCRdb called the 5' RACE reads again in MiXCR, with one record for every CDR3 protein. Counted here are approximately 50,000 distinct CDR3 sequences, about 5.8% occurring once; the ten biggest clones make up approximately 1.5%. Some 960,000 sorted CD4+ or CD8+ T cells made each library. The germline V and J ends were trimmed by 5 bases and 7 bases, with 5 bases remaining between them. The CDR3 spans 10 residues. Germline V gene sequence: CDR1 SQVTM, CDR2 ANQGSEA. Study results and caveats: Across subjects, no CDR3 amino acid sequence appeared in expanded clones of more than one subject, a finding that suggested private repertoires in all groups. Phylogenetic grouping placed 18 of 34 multiple sclerosis patients' repertoires in one related-CDR3 cluster, a possible signature.

The material sequenced was CD4+ T cells from blood. This sequence was found in a woman between 18 and 29 years old with multiple sclerosis. V and J are TRBV29-1 and TRBJ1-4, with no clear D. The CDR3 region is CSVQVEKLFF. The CDR3 coding sequence is TGCAGCGTTCAGGTTGAAAAACTGTTTTTT.